The 15 T cell receptor beta chains below come from one sample, sequenced in a study of blood T cell repertoires in COVID-19. Method: immunoSEQ multiplex PCR; TCRdb's copy keeps in-frame clones and lacks some. Of about 170,000 clones in the sample, roughly 80% were seen once. Sequencing was done on a sample of peripheral blood. The receptors were gathered from a man in his 70s with active or convalescent COVID-19.

The count of this clone is one. The chain employs TRBV7-2 and TRBJ2-7, with 10 bases that match TRBD2. The CDR3 totals 16 residues. Germline CDR1 and CDR2: SGHTA and FQGNSA. V was clipped by 0 bases and J by 0 bases; unmatched bases: 2. CDR3 in DNA: TGTGCCAGCAGCTTAGCGCCTAGCGGGAGCTCCTACGAGCAGTACTTC. Protein product: CASSLAPSGSSYEQYF.

This chain links TRBV11-2 with TRBJ2-1; TRBD2 matches at 11 bases. This CDR3 region has 16 residues. Germline lookup yields CDR1 SGHAT and CDR2 FQNNGV. J gave up 0 bases and V 6 bases, and 4 bases lay outside the gene matches. In DNA form, the CDR3 reads TGTGCCAGCAGACCACTAGCGGGGGACTCCTACAATGAGCAGTTCTTC. Amino acids: CASRPLAGDSYNEQFF.

CDR3 nucleotides: TGCGCCAGCAGCCTCAGGGTTAGGGGAGATACGCAGTATTTT. Its protein product is CASSLRVRGDTQYF. This chain connects TRBV5-1 to TRBJ2-3, with D possibly being TRBD1 (5 bases). Germline CDR1 reads SGHRS; CDR2 reads YFSETQ. V shed 4 bases and J shed 5 bases, with 14 bases lying between them. The CDR3 is 14 residues long.

The count of this clone is one. V gene TRBV5-6 combines with J gene TRBJ1-6; D is perhaps TRBD1 (5 bases). Trimming took 5 bases from V and 8 from J, leaving 14 bases between them. The CDR3 has 14 amino acids. CDR1 SGHDT and CDR2 YYEEEE come from the germline V gene. The CDR3 is CASRAGGLHSPLHF. DNA of the CDR3: TGTGCCAGCAGGGCGGGGGGACTACATTCACCCCTCCACTTT.

The J gene is TRBJ1-1, the V gene TRBV7-8; D possibly corresponds to TRBD1 (5 bases). Between the trimmed V and J ends, which lost 5 bases and 8 bases, there was a span of 15 bases. The CDR3 runs to 13 residues. CDR1 is SGHVS, CDR2 FQNEAQ, per germline. The DNA of the CDR3 is TGTGCCAGCAGCCCCTATACCGGGGGGGAAGCTTTCTTT. This encodes CASSPYTGGEAFF.

The table lists this clone with a count of one. The chain joins TRBV18 to TRBJ2-5; 9 positions match TRBD1. This CDR3 contains 14 residues. Germline CDR1 is KGHSH and CDR2 is LQKENI. V dropped 6 bases and J dropped 4; count of bases not matched to a gene: 6. The CDR3 sequence is CASSPTGGIETQYF. In DNA form, the CDR3 reads TGTGCCAGCTCTCCGACAGGGGGAATAGAGACCCAGTACTTC.

The chain recombines TRBV6-6 with TRBJ2-7; D gene unclear. The CDR3 totals 12 residues. CDR1 and CDR2 (germline): MNHNY, SVGAGI (reference sequence). V was pared by 6 bases and J by 4 bases, with 10 bases between. As DNA, the CDR3 is TGTGCCAGCAGCTACACAGCTTACGAGCAGTACTTC. It yields the protein CASSYTAYEQYF.

V is TRBV7-8 and J is TRBJ1-1; D not certain. Trimming removed 4 bases at V and 4 bases at J, with 16 bases between. Germline assignment: CDR1 SGHVS and CDR2 FQNEAQ. The length of the CDR3 is 15 residues. Here the CDR3 DNA reads TGTGCCAGCAGCTATACCCGGGTCCTCGGCACTGAAGCTTTCTTT. The encoded protein is CASSYTRVLGTEAFF.

This clone occurred a few times. The rearrangement uses TRBV19 and TRBJ1-1; 7 bases match TRBD1. The CDR3 is 13 residues long. Germline CDR1 and CDR2: LNHDA and SQIVND (reference sequence). J gave up 3 bases and V 8 bases, and 6 bases lay outside the gene matches. As DNA, the CDR3 is TGTGCCAGTTCCGGACAGGCCTACACTGAAGCTTTCTTT. This sequence encodes CASSGQAYTEAFF.

The V call is TRBV6-2 or TRBV6-3, the J call TRBJ1-6; D remains ambiguous. Deletions cut 0 bases from V and 7 bases from J, with 13 bases between. Germline CDR1 and CDR2: MNHEY and SVGEGT. CDR3 size: 16 residues. In nucleotides, the CDR3 is TGTGCCAGCAGTTACTCGATCCCAGGAAACAATTCACCCCTCCACTTT. Protein sequence: CASSYSIPGNNSPLHF.

V usage is TRBV9 and J usage is TRBJ2-5, with TRBD1 as a possible D gene (5 bases). This CDR3 spans 14 amino acids. V was pared by 0 bases and J by 4 bases, with 10 bases between. Germline CDR1 and CDR2: SGDLS and YYNGEE. Here the CDR3 reads CASSVVGAAETQYF. CDR3 in DNA: TGTGCCAGCAGCGTAGTTGGGGCGGCAGAGACCCAGTACTTC.

The chain joins TRBV5-8 to TRBJ1-1; 12 nucleotides agree with TRBD1. The V segment lost 0 bases and the J segment 3 bases; nucleotides outside the gene matches: 9. The CDR3 spans 18 residues. Germline V gives CDR1 SGHTS, CDR2 YDEGEE. DNA for the CDR3: TGTGCCAGCAGCTTGGGGGTGGGGACAGGGGGCCGGGACACTGAAGCTTTCTTT. Its translation is CASSLGVGTGGRDTEAFF.

The gene calls are TRBV19 and TRBJ1-5; no reliable D call. Trimming took 3 bases from V and 2 from J, leaving 14 bases between them. The CDR3 runs 16 residues. The V gene's germline CDR1 is LNHDA and CDR2 SQIVND (reference sequence). The CDR3 nucleotides read TGTGCCAGTAGTATGGTGGGAGGTTACGGCAATCAGCCCCAGCATTTT. Translation gives CASSMVGGYGNQPQHF.

This clone was seen just once. This rearrangement joins TRBV10-2 to TRBJ2-7; TRBD1 is a possible D gene (5 bases). The V gene lost 6 bases and the J gene lost 4 bases, with 7 bases spanning the gap. Germline values: CDR1 WSHSY, CDR2 SAAADI. The CDR3 is 11 amino acids. CDR3 amino acids: CASSPGYEQYF. CDR3 DNA: TGCGCCAGCAGCCCAGGGTACGAGCAGTACTTC.

J is TRBJ1-4 and V is TRBV5-1, with 10 bases matching TRBD1. With V trimmed by 5 bases and J by 7 bases, 11 bases remained unmatched. The CDR3 contains 16 residues. Germline V CDR1 and CDR2: SGHRS, YFSETQ. CDR3 DNA: TGCGCCAGCAGTGCCATGGGACAGGGGATGGCTGAAAAACTGTTTTTT. Residues: CASSAMGQGMAEKLFF.